This TCR beta chain was sequenced during a study of blood T cell repertoires in COVID-19. The data were produced by immunoSEQ multiplex PCR, yet TCRdb's version contains in-frame clones alone and is incomplete. The sample comprises 39,000 or so clones, about 88% of which are singletons, and around 6.5% rests with the top ten. V dropped 3 bases and J dropped 0 bases, with 10 bases sitting between them. Germline assignment: CDR1 DFQATT and CDR2 SNEGSKA (reference sequence). This CDR3 has 14 amino acids. The receptor was isolated from a human donor in a cohort sampled during active COVID-19. Specimen: peripheral blood. The V call is TRBV20-1, the J call TRBJ2-3; weak D call: TRBD1 (5 bases). In nucleotides, the CDR3 is TGCAGTGCTAGTGGGGCAGGAAGCACAGATACGCAGTATTTT. This encodes CSASGAGSTDTQYF.